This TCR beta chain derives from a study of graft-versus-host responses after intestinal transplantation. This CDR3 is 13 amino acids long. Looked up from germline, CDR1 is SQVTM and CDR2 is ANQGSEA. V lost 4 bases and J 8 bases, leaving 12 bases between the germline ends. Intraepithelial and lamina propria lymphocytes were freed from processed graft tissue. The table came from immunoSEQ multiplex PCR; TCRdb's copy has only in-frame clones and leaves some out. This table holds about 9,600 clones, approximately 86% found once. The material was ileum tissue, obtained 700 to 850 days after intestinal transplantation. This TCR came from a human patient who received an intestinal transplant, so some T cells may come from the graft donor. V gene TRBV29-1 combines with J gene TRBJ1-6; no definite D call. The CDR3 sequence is CSVADTNHSPLHF. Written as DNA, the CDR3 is TGCAGCGTTGCAGACACAAACCATTCACCCCTCCACTTT.